Listed below are T cell receptor beta chains from one sample, sequenced in a study of blood T cell repertoires in COVID-19. Clones were read by immunoSEQ multiplex PCR, and TCRdb kept only the in-frame ones, dropping some. The sample has about 170,000 clones, around nine tenths seen once. Material for sequencing was peripheral blood. These receptors were taken from a woman aged 80 or over with COVID-19, enrolled during active disease. CDR3s include the opening cysteine and the closing phenylalanine or tryptophan. Each record gives: clone size, V gene, D gene, J gene, CDR3 protein, CDR3 DNA. The D gene is left open where the match is weak. Clone size is stated in some rows and not others, as once, few, many or a class when expanded.

once,TRBV11-2,NA,TRBJ1-2,CASSLDRDTFYGYTF,TGTGCCAGCAGCTTAGATCGGGACACTTTCTATGGCTACACCTTC
once,TRBV28,NA,TRBJ1-1,CASSGGGWNTEAFF,TGTGCCAGCTCGGGGGGAGGGTGGAACACTGAAGCTTTCTTT
NA,TRBV19,TRBD1,TRBJ1-5,CASSRQGATQPQHF,TGTGCCAGTAGTAGACAGGGGGCCACTCAGCCCCAGCATTTT
NA,TRBV5-1,TRBD1,TRBJ2-1,CASSIGQVQYNEQFF,TGCGCCAGCAGCATAGGACAGGTCCAATACAATGAGCAGTTCTTC
NA,TRBV7-2,TRBD2,TRBJ2-1,CASSLAARLAGGEQFF,TGTGCCAGCAGCTTAGCTGCGAGACTAGCGGGAGGGGAGCAGTTCTTC
NA,TRBV2,NA,TRBJ1-1,CASSERGPIDTEAFF,TGTGCCAGCAGTGAAAGGGGCCCCATAGACACTGAAGCTTTCTTT
NA,TRBV4-2,TRBD1,TRBJ1-1,CASSQQGGLMNTEAFF,TGTGCCAGCAGCCAACAGGGGGGCCTTATGAACACTGAAGCTTTCTTT
NA,TRBV6-2/TRBV6-3,NA,TRBJ1-6,CASSLMTGSPLHF,TGTGCCAGCAGTTTGATGACTGGTTCACCCCTCCACTTT
few,TRBV27,NA,TRBJ2-7,CASSLKTGTPYEQYF,TGTGCCAGCAGTTTAAAAACAGGTACCCCCTACGAGCAGTACTTC
NA,TRBV5-6,TRBD1,TRBJ2-7,CASSPTGRDRAYEQYF,TGTGCCAGCAGTCCGACCGGTCGGGACAGGGCCTACGAGCAGTACTTC
NA,TRBV7-3,TRBD1,TRBJ1-1,CASSLPRGTGGTEAFF,TGTGCCAGCAGCTTACCGCGCGGAACAGGGGGCACTGAAGCTTTCTTT
NA,TRBV10-3,TRBD2,TRBJ2-1,CAISDQPGLAGGPMDEQFF,TGTGCCATCAGTGACCAGCCGGGACTAGCGGGAGGGCCGATGGATGAGCAGTTCTTC
NA,TRBV11-2,NA,TRBJ2-7,CASSFSDGKSYEQYF,TGTGCCAGCAGCTTCAGTGACGGGAAATCCTACGAGCAGTACTTC
NA,TRBV28,TRBD1,TRBJ1-2,CASIHRGRSYGYTF,TGTGCCAGCATCCACAGGGGGCGCTCCTATGGCTACACCTTC
NA,TRBV7-2,TRBD1,TRBJ2-5,CASSVLGQGAGETQYF,TGTGCCAGCAGCGTTTTGGGACAGGGGGCGGGGGAGACCCAGTACTTC
NA,TRBV6-2/TRBV6-3,TRBD1,TRBJ1-5,CASSSHRQGEAQPQHF,TGTGCCAGCAGTTCACATCGACAGGGGGAAGCTCAGCCCCAGCATTTT
NA,TRBV19,TRBD1,TRBJ1-5,CASSTGGMTQPQHF,TGTGCCAGTTCGACAGGGGGTATGACTCAGCCCCAGCATTTT
NA,TRBV28,TRBD1,TRBJ2-7,CASSSPDRGEQYF,TGTGCCAGCAGTTCCCCAGACAGGGGCGAGCAGTACTTC
once,TRBV28,TRBD1,TRBJ1-5,CASSPATGGRQPQHF,TGTGCCAGCAGCCCCGCTACAGGGGGCCGGCAGCCCCAGCATTTT
NA,TRBV7-9,NA,TRBJ1-1,CASSRGFEAFF,TGTGCCAGCAGCCGGGGGTTTGAAGCTTTCTTT
NA,TRBV18,NA,TRBJ2-7,CASSPPSSSSYEQYF,TGTGCCAGCTCACCACCCTCTTCTAGCAGCTACGAGCAGTACTTC
NA,TRBV7-3,TRBD2,TRBJ2-5,CASSLIAGGQETQYF,TGTGCCAGCAGCTTAATAGCGGGAGGGCAAGAGACCCAGTACTTC
few,TRBV12-3/TRBV12-4,NA,TRBJ1-1,CASSLAGNTEAFF,TGTGCCAGCAGTTTAGCCGGGAACACTGAAGCTTTCTTT
once,TRBV5-6,NA,TRBJ2-5,CASILQGNSETQYF,TGTGCCAGCATCCTACAGGGAAACTCTGAGACCCAGTACTTC
NA,TRBV7-8,NA,TRBJ2-3,CASSFSNRADTQYF,TGTGCCAGCAGCTTTTCGAACAGGGCAGATACGCAGTATTTT
NA,TRBV7-2,NA,TRBJ2-1,CASSRGSGPASSEQFF,TGTGCCAGCAGCCGGGGAAGCGGGCCCGCCAGTAGTGAGCAGTTCTTC
NA,TRBV18,NA,TRBJ2-7,CASSPMNSYEQYF,TGTGCCAGCTCACCGATGAATAGCTACGAGCAGTACTTC
NA,TRBV28,NA,TRBJ2-7,CASRSLGQGYEQYF,TGTGCCAGCAGGTCGTTGGGCCAGGGCTACGAGCAGTACTTC
NA,TRBV5-1,NA,TRBJ2-5,CASSFGSGKETQYF,TGCGCCAGCAGCTTTGGTTCAGGGAAAGAGACCCAGTACTTC
NA,TRBV18,TRBD1,TRBJ1-1,CASSPSGQGFGNTEAFF,TGTGCCAGCTCACCATCTGGACAGGGTTTCGGGAACACTGAAGCTTTCTTT
few,TRBV11-2,NA,TRBJ1-5,CASSLDLSQPQHF,TGTGCCAGCAGCTTAGATCTGAGTCAGCCCCAGCATTTT
NA,TRBV27,TRBD2,TRBJ2-1,CASSSPITSGVGGQFF,TGTGCCAGCAGTTCGCCGATCACTAGCGGGGTAGGAGGGCAGTTCTTC
NA,TRBV5-5,TRBD1,TRBJ1-1,CASSSGTANTEAFF,TGTGCCAGCAGCTCCGGGACAGCGAACACTGAAGCTTTCTTT
NA,TRBV4-3,TRBD2,TRBJ2-1,CASSQEGLAANNEQFF,TGCGCCAGCAGCCAGGAAGGACTAGCGGCTAACAATGAGCAGTTCTTC
NA,TRBV6-2/TRBV6-3,NA,TRBJ2-4,CASSYSGQGNIQYF,TGTGCCAGCAGTTACTCCGGCCAGGGTAACATTCAGTACTTC
NA,TRBV18,TRBD2,TRBJ2-3,CASSPGLAGVITDTQYF,TGTGCCAGCTCACCAGGTCTAGCGGGAGTTATCACAGATACGCAGTATTTT
NA,TRBV12-3/TRBV12-4,NA,TRBJ1-2,CASTLRVFGGYTF,TGTGCCAGCACCTTGAGGGTATTCGGTGGCTACACCTTC
NA,TRBV6-5,NA,TRBJ2-2,CASSYSSPANTGELFF,TGTGCCAGCAGTTACTCTAGCCCAGCGAACACCGGGGAGCTGTTTTTT
few,TRBV27,NA,TRBJ1-2,CASSLSRGGDYGYTF,TGTGCCAGCAGTTTATCCAGGGGCGGTGACTATGGCTACACCTTC
once,TRBV5-6,TRBD2,TRBJ2-2,CASSLLREGGTGELFF,TGTGCCAGCAGCTTACTAAGGGAGGGAGGGACCGGGGAGCTGTTTTTT
few,TRBV4-1,TRBD1,TRBJ1-1,CASSQGLGGTEGEAFF,TGCGCCAGCAGCCAAGGGCTGGGCGGGACAGAAGGTGAAGCTTTCTTT
NA,TRBV27,TRBD1,TRBJ1-2,CASSRGQGAYGYTF,TGTGCCAGCAGTCGGGGACAGGGGGCCTATGGCTACACCTTC
NA,TRBV4-1,TRBD2,TRBJ2-7,CASSHQSLEAGGVRYEQYF,TGCGCCAGCAGCCACCAGAGCTTAGAAGCGGGAGGAGTGAGGTACGAGCAGTACTTC